Sequencing of this T cell receptor beta chain was carried out in a study of T cells in Graves' hyperthyroidism and ophthalmopathy. This clonotype came up many times. The CDR3 runs to 15 residues. Germline CDR1 and CDR2: MGHRA and YSYEKL. V was clipped by 9 bases and J by 2 bases, with 19 bases between them. The authors took PBMCs from 10 ml fresh peripheral blood. TCR beta CDR3 region amplification was performed from RNA transcripts. Initially, a first-round RT-PCR of the TCR CDR3 employed the HTBI primer set. Each CDR3 protein is one row after TCRdb ran MiXCR on the multiplex PCR reads. Among approximately 400,000 distinct CDR3 sequences listed, over 15% were seen once.

The TCR sequence derives from a woman aged 18-29 years with Graves' hyperthyroidism. Input material: blood. The genes are TRBV4-1 and TRBJ1-1; D gene unclear. CDR3 sequence (DNA): TGCGCCAGTAAAAGGTCCTCCTCTATAAACACTGAAGCTTTCTTT. It encodes CASKRSSSINTEAFF.